The 6 T cell receptor beta chains below all came from one sample that was sequenced in a study of T cells in Graves' hyperthyroidism and ophthalmopathy. TCR beta CDR3 sequences were amplified from RNA transcripts. HTBI primers were employed in a first-round RT-PCR of the TCR CDR3. TCRdb fed the multiplex PCR reads into MiXCR, producing one record per CDR3 protein. The profile shows approximately 700,000 distinct CDR3 sequences, nearly 45% of them singletons. Sequenced material: peripheral blood or thyroid tissue (not recorded which). All receptors derive from an adult man with Graves' disease, either hyperthyroidism or ophthalmopathy (not recorded which).

Notes on this clonotype: One junction end disagrees with the germline gene, perhaps due to a read error. V usage is TRBV9 and J usage is TRBJ1-6; 7 nucleotides align to TRBD1. Germline CDR1 and CDR2: SGDLS and YYNGEE. The CDR3 loop spans 14 amino acids. The CDR3, as DNA: TGTGCCAGCAGCGTGGGACAGAACCATTCACACCTCCACTTT. It codes for CASSVGQNHSHLHF.

This sequence joins TRBV20-1 and TRBJ1-3, with 7 nucleotides matching TRBD1. The CDR3 has 14 residues. Germline V CDR1 and CDR2: DFQATT, SNEGSKA (reference sequence). V lost 4 bases to trimming and J lost 1 base; unmatched junction nucleotides: 4. CDR3 in amino acids: CSANPTGSGNTIYF. CDR3 bases: TGCAGTGCTAACCCGACAGGGTCTGGAAACACCATATATTTT.

The chain links TRBV6-5 to TRBJ1-1; no reliable D call. The CDR3 extends over 16 amino acids. The germline V gene encodes CDR1 MNHEY and CDR2 SVGAGI. V gave up 0 bases and J gave up 10 bases, with 21 bases separating them. This CDR3 is CASSYSISMAVTLAFF. The DNA for the CDR3 is TGTGCCAGCAGTTACTCGATTTCGATGGCGGTCACACTAGCTTTCTTT.

This clonotype was observed many times. This chain joins TRBV11-2 and TRBJ1-5; D call uncertain. The germline V gene encodes CDR1 SGHAT and CDR2 FQNNGV. Trimming took 0 bases from V and 5 from J, leaving 11 bases between them. The CDR3 is 15 amino acids. CDR3 region: CASSLDHQDYQPQHF. CDR3 DNA sequence: TGTGCCAGCAGCTTAGATCACCAGGATTATCAGCCCCAGCATTTT. Together with reference TRBV11-2 and TRBJ1-5, the CDR3 gives the full variable domain: EAGVAQSPRYKIIEKRQSVAFWCNPISGHATLYWYQQILGQGPKLLIQFQNNGVVDDSQLPKDRFSAERLKGVDSTLKIQPAKLEDSAVYLCASSLDHQDYQPQHFGDGTRLSIL.

V gene TRBV2 combines with J gene TRBJ1-5; 9 nucleotides align to TRBD1. The CDR3 is 17 amino acids. Germline CDR1 is SNHLY and CDR2 is FYNNEI. The junction had 8 bases not matched to a gene; V was cut back by 5 bases and J by 0 bases. The CDR3 region has the DNA TGTGCCAGCAGTTTGGGTGGGACAGGGATTAGCAATCAGCCCCAGCATTTT. Translated, it gives CASSLGGTGISNQPQHF.

There are many counts of this clonotype. The chain uses TRBV7-9 and TRBJ2-7, with unresolved D. The CDR3 consists of 15 residues. V gave up 3 bases and J gave up 1 base, with 13 bases separating them. Germline V gene lookup returns CDR1 SEHNR and CDR2 FQNEAQ (reference sequence). This CDR3 reads CASSFPGRTSYEQYF. CDR3 sequence (DNA): TGTGCCAGCAGCTTCCCCGGACGTACATCCTACGAGCAGTACTTC.